This T cell receptor beta chain was profiled in a study of human T cells and chemical hapten exposure. Looking at the study overall: Donors were sensitized with 2% DPC on the upper inner arm. Application of 0.01% DPC to the upper back was done by patch test, with a reading at 6 days. In the approximately 26-week study, patients were dosed weekly with diphenylcyclopropenone on the scalp throughout.

The germline CDR1 and CDR2 sequences are SGHRS and YFSETQ. This CDR3 has 13 residues. Trimming stripped 1 base from V and 1 base from J, with 5 bases between. This sample's time point: pre-sensitization, week 0. The treatment denotes: therapeutic diphenylcyclopropenone sensitization with weekly scalp DPC. Patches went on only after blood had been drawn each time. MiXCR, applied by TCRdb to the RACE reads, yields one record per CDR3 protein. The data show a few hundred thousand distinct CDR3 sequences, with around 5% seen just once and 7% to 10% held by the top ten. This clonotype showed up many times. This specimen consisted of whole blood, obtained in connection with sensitization to the hapten diphenylcyclopropenone (DPC). The gene calls are TRBV5-1 and TRBJ1-1; D unresolved. The sequence came from a woman under 30 with alopecia areata. Some clones in this sample may be carry-over from other donors' samples. DNA for the CDR3: TGCGCCAGCAGCTTGATGTCGAACACTGAAGCTTTCTTT. This sequence encodes CASSLMSNTEAFF.